The rows below give T cell receptor beta chains drawn from one sample of a study of OX40 agonist ivuxolimab in advanced cancers. Produced via immunoSEQ multiplex PCR; TCRdb's table is partial and in-frame only. The sample shows about 22,000 clones, approximately 80% of them seen only once. The input for sequencing was CD4+ or CD8+ T cells sorted from blood, taken in a trial of the OX40 agonist ivuxolimab. These receptors were taken from an adult with an advanced solid tumor such as melanoma, head and neck, liver or kidney cancer. Both conserved end residues are part of each CDR3. Size is stated for part of the rows, as once, few or many counts, or as a class when the clone is expanded.

j_call v_call clone_size cdr3_aa
TRBJ2-7 TRBV5-4 . CASSLGNEQYF
TRBJ1-5 TRBV27 . CASRQTGYNQPQHF
TRBJ2-5 TRBV6-5 few CASSSWDSREETQYF
TRBJ2-2 TRBV19 . CASSIDRDRDTGELFF
TRBJ1-1 TRBV6-5 . CASSYGDRGNTEAFF
TRBJ2-7 TRBV5-5 once CASSFYPSNEGSYEQYF
TRBJ2-3 TRBV6-5 . CASTSGGTDTQYF
TRBJ2-5 TRBV5-1 . CASSPGGDYQETQYF
TRBJ1-2 TRBV2 . CASREGHGYTF
TRBJ1-2 TRBV5-1 . CASSPGWDYGYTF
TRBJ2-3 TRBV19 once CASSVPGQGFRGTQYF
TRBJ2-5 TRBV5-6 . CASSIGSIREQYF
TRBJ1-5 TRBV30 . CAWSALNNQPQHF
TRBJ1-6 TRBV4-3 . CASSQDQDVALHF
TRBJ2-7 TRBV4-1 . CASSRTISYEQYF
TRBJ2-7 TRBV9 few CASSVGQGSDEQYF
TRBJ1-2 TRBV4-2 . CASSQMTGSYGYTF
TRBJ2-1 TRBV9 few CASSAQGGSYNEQFF
TRBJ2-3 TRBV9 . CASSVGGGLTDTQYF